These T cell receptor beta chains were read from a single sample in a study of OX40 agonist ivuxolimab in advanced cancers. Using immunoSEQ multiplex PCR, the repertoire was profiled, and TCRdb retains in-frame clones only, with some absent. The sample holds about 50,000 clones, under 90% seen once. Sequenced material: CD4+ or CD8+ T cells sorted from blood, taken in a trial of the OX40 agonist ivuxolimab. These receptors were collected from an adult with an advanced solid tumor such as melanoma, head and neck, liver or kidney cancer. The CDR3 runs from the conserved cysteine through the conserved F or W. Fields, in order: clone size, J gene, D gene, V gene, CDR3 DNA, CDR3 protein. The D gene is left open where the match is weak. Expanded clones are given a class, and other clones once, few, many or no size at all.

>.|TRBJ2-5|.|TRBV5-5
TGTGCCAGCAGCTCGGGACCCCAAGAGACCCAGTACTTC
CASSSGPQETQYF
>.|TRBJ2-7|TRBD2|TRBV5-1
TGCGCCAGCAGCTTGCGAGGGGTCGGGACTAGCGACGAGCAGTACTTC
CASSLRGVGTSDEQYF
>.|TRBJ1-1|.|TRBV23-1
TGCGCCAGCAGTCAATCTCCTAACTGGAACACTGAAGCTTTCTTT
CASSQSPNWNTEAFF
>.|TRBJ1-1|.|TRBV7-3
TGTGCCAGCAGCCAATCTACGGTAACTGAAGCTTTCTTT
CASSQSTVTEAFF
>.|TRBJ2-5|.|TRBV11-1
TGTGCCAGCAGCAACCGGGAGCGGGAAGAGACCCAGTACTTC
CASSNREREETQYF
>.|TRBJ1-2|.|TRBV18
TGTGCCAGCTCACCACTTGAAGGCCAGGGTGGAGGCTACACCTTC
CASSPLEGQGGGYTF
>.|TRBJ2-1|.|TRBV4-2
TGTGCCAGCAGCCAGATCAAGGCCAGCTACATGAATGAGCAGTTCTTC
CASSQIKASYMNEQFF
>.|TRBJ2-3|TRBD2|TRBV2
TGTGCCAGCACCTGGACTAGCGGGAGAGCGGATACGCAGTATTTT
CASTWTSGRADTQYF
>.|TRBJ2-5|.|TRBV5-1
TGCGCCAGCAGCTTACGAGAGACCCAGTACTTC
CASSLRETQYF
>.|TRBJ2-3|.|TRBV5-1
TGCGCCAGCAGACTAACAGATACGCAGTATTTT
CASRLTDTQYF
>.|TRBJ2-1|.|TRBV10-3
TGTGCCATCAGTGTGGGACGGAACAATGAGCAGTTCTTC
CAISVGRNNEQFF
>.|TRBJ1-5|TRBD1|TRBV30
TGTGCCTGGAGTGCACGACAGGGGGCGAGAGTTCAGCCCCAGCATTTT
CAWSARQGARVQPQHF
>.|TRBJ2-3|.|TRBV11-3
TGTGCCAGCAGCCTGAGCGGGAGCACAGATACGCAGTATTTT
CASSLSGSTDTQYF
>once|TRBJ2-1|TRBD2|TRBV7-2
TGTGCCAGCAGCGCACAGCGGGGGGGGTTCTACAATGAGCAGTTCTTC
CASSAQRGGFYNEQFF
>.|TRBJ2-1|TRBD2|TRBV19
TGTGCCAGTAGAAAAGCGGGAGCCTATTACAATGAGCAGTTCTTC
CASRKAGAYYNEQFF
>.|TRBJ1-1|.|TRBV5-1
TGCGCCAGCAGGCCGTACCAGGGGAACACTGAAGCTTTCTTT
CASRPYQGNTEAFF
>.|TRBJ1-3|.|TRBV6-5
TGTGCCAGCAGTTACACCTTCGGCGGTGGAAACACCATATATTTT
CASSYTFGGGNTIYF
>once|TRBJ1-1|TRBD1|TRBV4-2
TGTGCCAGCAGATATAGGACAGGACGTACTGAAGCTTTCTTT
CASRYRTGRTEAFF
>.|TRBJ1-5|TRBD1|TRBV6-1
TGTGCCAGCAGATATGGGACAGGGGGCCGTCAGCCCCAGCATTTT
CASRYGTGGRQPQHF
>.|TRBJ2-3|.|TRBV7-3
TGTGCCAGCAGCTTAACGGGGGCACGAGATACGCAGTATTTT
CASSLTGARDTQYF
>.|TRBJ1-3|.|TRBV6-5
TGTGCCAGCACCGACGGACAGAGCTCTGGAAACACCATATATTTT
CASTDGQSSGNTIYF
>.|TRBJ2-7|.|TRBV4-2
TGTGCCAGCAGCCAAGGAGGCCAGGCCTACGAGCAGTACTTC
CASSQGGQAYEQYF
>few|TRBJ2-1|.|TRBV14
TGTGCCAGCAGCCGACCAGGGTACTCCTCCTACAATGAGCAGTTCTTC
CASSRPGYSSYNEQFF
>.|TRBJ2-7|.|TRBV7-8
TGTGCCAGCACCCCAGGTAACCGGGCTGGCTCCTACGAGCAGTACTTC
CASTPGNRAGSYEQYF
>.|TRBJ2-7|TRBD2|TRBV5-4
TGCGCCAGCAGCCGGAGACTAGCGGGGGCCGACGAGCAGTACTTC
CASSRRLAGADEQYF
>.|TRBJ1-5|TRBD1|TRBV11-3
TGTGCCAGCAGCTTAGGGACAGGGTATGGCAATCAGCCCCAGCATTTT
CASSLGTGYGNQPQHF
>.|TRBJ1-3|.|TRBV12-5
TGTGCTAGTGCGGAGACAGCTGGAAACACCATATATTTT
CASAETAGNTIYF
>once|TRBJ1-5|.|TRBV18
TGTGCCAGCTCACCACCGGGGGGAGGACAGCCCCAGCATTTT
CASSPPGGGQPQHF
>once|TRBJ2-5|TRBD1|TRBV29-1
TGCAGCGTCGGGGGGACAGGGGGCCTTGAGACCCAGTACTTC
CSVGGTGGLETQYF
>.|TRBJ1-3|.|TRBV7-2
TGTGCCAGCAGCTCTGGCCCCTCTGGAAACACCATATATTTT
CASSSGPSGNTIYF
>.|TRBJ1-2|.|TRBV30
TGTGCCTGCACTGACAGGCCGTTACGCTACACCTTC
CACTDRPLRYTF
>once|TRBJ1-3|.|TRBV5-6
TGTGCCAGCAGCTTGGGCCGGAGCTCTGGAAACACCATATATTTT
CASSLGRSSGNTIYF
>.|TRBJ2-1|.|TRBV5-6
TGTGCCAGCAGCTTGTCACTGGTTTATCACAATGAGCAGTTCTTC
CASSLSLVYHNEQFF
>.|TRBJ2-7|.|TRBV6-6
TGTGCCAGCACCAGACCGGGAGTTCAAAACGAGCAGTACTTC
CASTRPGVQNEQYF
>.|TRBJ1-1|.|TRBV4-1
TGCGCCAGCAGCCAAGTAGAGGTGAGGGGAGCGGCTTTTGGGGGCACTGAAGCTTTCTTT
CASSQVEVRGAAFGGTEAFF
>.|TRBJ1-5|TRBD1|TRBV30
TGTGCCTGGGGATACAGGGGGCGCGTTCCCCAGCATTTT
CAWGYRGRVPQHF
>.|TRBJ1-2|TRBD1|TRBV5-6
TGTGCCAGCAGCCAGCAGGGGGTCTATGGCTACACCTTC
CASSQQGVYGYTF
>.|TRBJ2-4|.|TRBV5-1
TGCGCCAGCAGCTTGGCTTTATCGAGGTCAGCCAAAAACATTCAGTACTTC
CASSLALSRSAKNIQYF
>once|TRBJ1-2|TRBD1|TRBV7-9
TGTGCCAGCAGCGCACAGGGGTCTAAGGCTGGCTACACCTTC
CASSAQGSKAGYTF
>.|TRBJ1-1|.|TRBV7-8
TGTGCCAGCAGCTTAGGACAGTGGAACACTGAAGCTTTCTTT
CASSLGQWNTEAFF
>.|TRBJ2-1|TRBD2|TRBV9
TGTGCCAGCAGCCTACTAGCGGGAGGCACCAATGAGCAGTTCTTC
CASSLLAGGTNEQFF
>.|TRBJ2-2|TRBD2|TRBV28
TGTGCCGGTGGGACTAGCGGGACCGGGGAGCTGTTTTTT
CAGGTSGTGELFF
>.|TRBJ2-1|.|TRBV19
TGTGCCAGTAGTATCACCTCCTGGGAAGAGCAGTTCTTC
CASSITSWEEQFF